Shown below are 24 T cell receptor beta chains from a single sample sequenced in a study of OX40 agonist ivuxolimab in advanced cancers. The library was made by the immunoSEQ multiplex PCR assay. Not all clones reach the TCRdb copy of this immuneACCESS table, which keeps in-frame sequences only. Checked studies attribute under half of the gap to unresolved V genes and leave the rest unexplained. Across this sample there are 55,000 to 75,000 clones, with around 80% seen only once. 1.1% of the sample lies in the top ten. The specimen was CD4+ or CD8+ T cells sorted from blood, collected in a trial of the OX40 agonist ivuxolimab. Receptors originate from an adult with an advanced solid tumor such as melanoma, head and neck, liver or kidney cancer.

The chain joins TRBV6-1 to TRBJ1-2, with 8 bases aligning to TRBD1. CDR3 length: 18 residues. CDR1 and CDR2 from the germline V gene are MNHNS and SASEGT. Trimming took 4 bases from V and 5 from J; bases not matched to a gene: 18. CDR3 DNA sequence: TGTGCCAGCAGTGGACCTCCGGGACAGGTTCCTAGTATGTATGGCTACACCTTC. Translating gives CASSGPPGQVPSMYGYTF.

In its sample, this clone was seen a few times. The chain links TRBV2 to TRBJ2-7; D is perhaps TRBD1 or TRBD2 (6 bases each). Trimming stripped 1 base from V and 2 bases from J, with 12 bases between. CDR3 size: 15 residues. In germline, CDR1 is SNHLY, CDR2 FYNNEI. The chain's CDR3 is CASSEGDGGPYEQYF. The CDR3 DNA is TGTGCCAGCAGTGAAGGGGATGGGGGGCCCTACGAGCAGTACTTC.

This clone was seen once. The V gene is TRBV4-2, the J gene TRBJ1-3; D remains unclear. CDR3 length: 15 residues. Germline-derived CDR1 and CDR2 are LGHNA and YNFKEQ. V gave up 3 bases and J gave up 2 bases, with 11 bases separating them. CDR3 coding DNA: TGTGCCAGCAGCCAGTTTGGTATGACTGGAAACACCATATATTTT. It is translated as CASSQFGMTGNTIYF.

The V gene is TRBV4-3, the J gene TRBJ2-3; D is unresolved. The CDR3 is made up of 15 amino acids. CDR1 is LGHNA and CDR2 is YSLEER in the germline V gene. Trimming cost V 6 bases and J 0 bases, with 13 bases left between them. The CDR3 DNA follows: TGCGCCAGCAGGGAAGGGCGGTGGAGCACAGATACGCAGTATTTT. Its translation: CASREGRWSTDTQYF.

The chain combines TRBV5-1 with TRBJ1-1; D unresolved. The CDR3 runs to 17 residues. Germline V gives CDR1 SGHRS, CDR2 YFSETQ. Trimming removed 4 bases from V and 0 bases from J, with 19 bases in between. The CDR3 here is CASSPGLVKVMNTEAFF. The CDR3 nucleotides read TGCGCCAGCAGCCCCGGACTGGTCAAAGTTATGAACACTGAAGCTTTCTTT.

The chain carries TRBV27 and TRBJ2-2; 7 bases are a match to TRBD1. Germline loops: CDR1 MNHEY, CDR2 SMNVEV (reference sequence). The CDR3 sequence is 15 residues long. V gave up 6 bases and J gave up 7 bases; unmatched junction bases: 11. This CDR3 is CASSRPTGLGGELFF. CDR3 bases: TGTGCCAGCAGCCGTCCGACAGGGTTGGGCGGGGAGCTGTTTTTT.

The chain recombines TRBV18 with TRBJ2-5; D remains unclear. Germline CDR1 reads KGHSH; CDR2 reads LQKENI. The CDR3 is 16 amino acids. Trimming took off 6 bases at V and 5 bases at J, with 22 bases between the two ends. CDR3 sequence reads: CASSTRVGRGWETQYF. For the CDR3, the DNA is TGTGCCAGCTCTACACGGGTTGGCCGAGGTTGGGAGACCCAGTACTTC.

The chain recombines TRBV7-2 with TRBJ1-1; 7 bases align to TRBD1. V dropped 2 bases and J dropped 4; count of bases not matched to a gene: 7. The CDR3 loop spans 15 amino acids. Germline-derived CDR1 and CDR2 are SGHTA and FQGNSA. CDR3 nucleotide sequence: TGTGCCAGCAGCTTAAGACAGGGAAGGATCACTGAAGCTTTCTTT. This codes for CASSLRQGRITEAFF.

The CDR3 nucleotides read TGTGCCAGCAGTTGCAAAGGGCAGGCTAATGAAAAACTGTTTTTT. This gives the protein CASSCKGQANEKLFF. This chain links TRBV6-9 with TRBJ1-4; D gene ambiguous. CDR1 and CDR2 (germline): MNHGY, SVAAGI. The CDR3 consists of 15 residues. Trimming cost V 4 bases and J 3 bases, with 12 bases left between them.

The chain has TRBV7-2 and TRBJ2-5; 7 nucleotides align to TRBD1. Germline CDR1 SGHTA, CDR2 FQGNSA. The CDR3 spans 14 residues. After removal of 4 bases from V and 1 base from J, the junction contained 3 bases not matched to a gene. DNA of the CDR3: TGTGCCAGCAGCTCGTACAGGGGCCAAGAGACCCAGTACTTC. As protein: CASSSYRGQETQYF. Drawing the rest from reference TRBV7-2 and TRBJ2-5, the complete variable domain is GAGVSQSPSNKVTEKGKDVELRCDPISGHTALYWYRQSLGQGLEFLIYFQGNSAPDKSGLPSDRFSAERTGGSVSTLTIQRTQQEDSAVYLCASSSYRGQETQYFGPGTRLLVL.

In its sample, this clone was seen a few times. The chain's CDR3 is CASSGPGGEQYF. DNA of the CDR3: TGTGCCAGCAGTGGACCTGGGGGCGAGCAGTACTTC. The chain couples TRBV7-9 to TRBJ2-7; D tentatively reads TRBD1 or TRBD2 (5 bases each). Per the germline V gene, CDR1 is SEHNR and CDR2 is FQNEAQ (reference sequence). This CDR3 spans 12 amino acids. Trimming removed 6 bases from V and 6 bases from J, with 12 bases in between.

V and J are TRBV7-8 and TRBJ1-2; possibly TRBD1 for D (6 bases). The ends were cut back, 5 bases at V and 4 bases at J, with 14 bases in the middle. CDR3 length: 14 amino acids. Germline CDR1 reads SGHVS; CDR2 reads FQNEAQ. The CDR3 here is CASSPGQIRYGYTF. CDR3 nucleotide sequence: TGTGCCAGCAGCCCAGGACAGATTCGCTATGGCTACACCTTC.

The chain couples TRBV11-2 to TRBJ1-1; unclear D gene. Germline V gene data show CDR1 as SGHAT and CDR2 as FQNNGV. Trimming removed 1 base from V and 4 bases from J, with 10 bases in between. This CDR3 is built from 14 residues. Here the CDR3 reads CASSLVAGSTEAFF. CDR3 DNA sequence: TGTGCCAGCAGCTTAGTTGCGGGTAGCACTGAAGCTTTCTTT.

This clone appeared once. The chain is built from TRBV7-9 and TRBJ1-4, with D tentatively TRBD1 (6 bases). V lost 2 bases to trimming and J lost 7 bases, with 17 bases between them. The CDR3 has 16 residues. CDR1 SEHNR and CDR2 FQNEAQ come from the germline V gene (reference sequence). The DNA for the CDR3 is TGTGCCAGCAGCTTACATAGGGCAGAAGGGGGTGAAAAACTGTTTTTT. This gives the protein CASSLHRAEGGEKLFF.

V gene TRBV5-4 combines with J gene TRBJ2-1; 9 nucleotides line up with TRBD1. Germline V lookup: CDR1 SGHNT, CDR2 YYREEE (reference sequence). The J segment lost 8 bases and the V segment lost 1 base, leaving 10 bases of the junction unmatched. There are 16 residues in the CDR3. The CDR3: CASSLPRTGVRYEQFF. The CDR3 DNA reads TGTGCCAGCAGCTTGCCCCGGACAGGGGTTCGCTATGAGCAGTTCTTC.

The chain has TRBV2 and TRBJ2-7; 9 bases are shared with TRBD1. With V trimmed by 6 bases and J by 12 bases, 12 bases remained unmatched. CDR3 length equals 13 residues. Germline V lookup: CDR1 SNHLY, CDR2 FYNNEI. CDR3 sequence (DNA): TGTGCCAGCAGGGATCGGACAGGGGCCCTACGGTACTTC. It is translated as CASRDRTGALRYF. Looking up the rest from reference TRBV2 and TRBJ2-7 gives the full variable domain: EPEVTQTPSHQVTQMGQEVILRCVPISNHLYFYWYRQILGQKVEFLVSFYNNEISEKSEIFDDQFSVERPDGSNFTLKIRSTKLEDSAMYFCASRDRTGALRYFGPGTRLTVT.

J is TRBJ2-2 and V is TRBV10-3, with D perhaps assigned TRBD1 or TRBD2 (6 bases each). CDR1 and CDR2 (germline): ENHRY, SYGVKD. Trimming removed 7 bases at V and 1 base at J, with 16 bases between. The CDR3 runs 16 residues. The CDR3 spells CAIKTGANMNTGELFF. The CDR3 DNA sequence: TGTGCCATCAAAACGGGGGCCAATATGAACACCGGGGAGCTGTTTTTT.

This clone occurred a few times. The chain recombines TRBV7-2 with TRBJ1-1; D unresolved. The V gene's germline CDR1 is SGHTA and CDR2 FQGNSA. The ends were cut back, 4 bases at V and 0 bases at J, with 9 bases in the middle. The CDR3 length is 14 residues. DNA for the CDR3: TGTGCCAGCAGCTGGCTGACAATGAACACTGAAGCTTTCTTT. Amino acid sequence: CASSWLTMNTEAFF.

This clone showed up just once. The rearrangement joins TRBV7-6 to TRBJ1-1; maybe TRBD1 (6 bases). CDR3 length equals 14 residues. Trimming left V 6 bases short and J 3 bases short, with 14 bases between. From germline, CDR1 is SGHVS and CDR2 FNYEAQ. Written as DNA, the CDR3 is TGTGCCAGCAGTGATACAGGGAGGGACACTGAAGCTTTCTTT. Its protein product is CASSDTGRDTEAFF. Variable domain in full (rest from reference TRBV7-6 and TRBJ1-1): GAGVSQSPRYKVTKRGQDVALRCDPISGHVSLYWYRQALGQGPEFLTYFNYEAQQDKSGLPNDRFSAERPEGSISTLTIQRTEQRDSAMYRCASSDTGRDTEAFFGQGTRLTVV.

The V and J genes are TRBV7-2 and TRBJ2-7; perhaps TRBD1 as D (5 bases). In germline, CDR1 is SGHTA, CDR2 FQGNSA. Trimming took 2 bases from V and 3 from J, leaving 11 bases between them. This CDR3 comprises 14 residues. CDR3 coding DNA: TGTGCCAGCAGCTTACAGGGATCTGGCTACGAGCAGTACTTC. Its protein is CASSLQGSGYEQYF.

This clone was observed a single time. The chain is built from TRBV29-1 and TRBJ1-2; D is unclear. V was cut by 4 bases and J by 13 bases, with 13 bases left in between. The CDR3 length is 10 residues. The V gene's germline CDR1 is SQVTM and CDR2 ANQGSEA. The CDR3 loop reads CSVVEVGSTF. CDR3 DNA: TGCAGCGTTGTGGAAGTTGGGAGCACCTTC.

CDR3 residues: CASGLVTGGYYGYTF. Written as DNA, the CDR3 is TGTGCTAGTGGTTTGGTAACAGGGGGCTACTATGGCTACACCTTC. This chain uses TRBV12-5 with TRBJ1-2, with TRBD1 matching 9 bases. The CDR3 spans 15 residues. V lost 0 bases and J lost 3; bases outside the gene matches: 2. CDR1 is LGHNT, CDR2 FRNRAP, per germline.

V is TRBV28 and J is TRBJ1-1, with 9 bases identical to TRBD1. V lost 8 bases, J lost 4 bases, and 5 bases stayed unmatched. This CDR3 contains 13 residues. CDR1 and CDR2 (germline): MDHEN, SYDVKM. CDR3 residues: CASGGQGVTEAFF. Written as DNA, the CDR3 is TGTGCCAGCGGGGGACAGGGTGTCACTGAAGCTTTCTTT.

A note on this clone: This sample includes further DNA sequences coding for the same CDR3. The chain links TRBV11-1 to TRBJ2-6, with D perhaps matching TRBD1 or TRBD2 (5 bases each). V was clipped by 2 bases and J by 1 base, with 6 bases between them. Germline V gene sequence: CDR1 SGHAT, CDR2 FQDESV (reference sequence). This CDR3 is 15 amino acids long. The CDR3 reads CASSLWGSGANVLTF. The CDR3 DNA sequence: TGTGCCAGCAGCTTATGGGGGTCTGGGGCCAACGTCCTGACTTTC.